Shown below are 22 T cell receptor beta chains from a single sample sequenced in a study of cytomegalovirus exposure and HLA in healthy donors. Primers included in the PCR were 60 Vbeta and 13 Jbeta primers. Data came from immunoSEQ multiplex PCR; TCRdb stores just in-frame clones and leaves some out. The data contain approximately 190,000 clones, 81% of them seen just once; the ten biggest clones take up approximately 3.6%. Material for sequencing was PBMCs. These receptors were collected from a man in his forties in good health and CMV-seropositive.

The CDR3 is CASSDPGTSGGVREQFF. The CDR3 region has the DNA TGTGCCAGCAGTGACCCAGGGACTAGCGGGGGTGTCCGTGAGCAGTTCTTC. The chain uses TRBV6-1 and TRBJ2-1, with 14 bases that match TRBD2. The J segment lost 9 bases and the V segment lost 3 bases, leaving 10 bases of the junction unmatched. CDR1 is MNHNS and CDR2 is SASEGT in the germline V gene. The CDR3 is 17 residues long.

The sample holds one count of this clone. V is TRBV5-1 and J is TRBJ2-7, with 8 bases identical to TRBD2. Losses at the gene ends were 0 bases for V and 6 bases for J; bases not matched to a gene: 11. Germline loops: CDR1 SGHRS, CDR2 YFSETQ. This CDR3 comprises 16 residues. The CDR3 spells CASSLGSGRRLGEQYF. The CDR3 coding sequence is TGCGCCAGCAGCTTGGGCAGCGGGAGAAGGCTAGGCGAGCAGTACTTC.

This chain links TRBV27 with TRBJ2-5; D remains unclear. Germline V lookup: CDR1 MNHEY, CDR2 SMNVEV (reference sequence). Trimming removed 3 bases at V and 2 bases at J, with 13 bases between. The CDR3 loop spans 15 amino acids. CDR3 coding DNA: TGTGCCAGCAGTTTTGGCAGGCCCCCACAAGAGACCCAGTACTTC. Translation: CASSFGRPPQETQYF.

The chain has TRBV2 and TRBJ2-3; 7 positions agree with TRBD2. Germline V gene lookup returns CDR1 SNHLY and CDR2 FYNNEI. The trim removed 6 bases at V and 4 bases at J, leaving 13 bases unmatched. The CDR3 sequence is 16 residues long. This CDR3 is CASSPPGGGLADTQYF. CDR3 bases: TGTGCCAGCAGCCCCCCGGGAGGCGGATTGGCAGATACGCAGTATTTT.

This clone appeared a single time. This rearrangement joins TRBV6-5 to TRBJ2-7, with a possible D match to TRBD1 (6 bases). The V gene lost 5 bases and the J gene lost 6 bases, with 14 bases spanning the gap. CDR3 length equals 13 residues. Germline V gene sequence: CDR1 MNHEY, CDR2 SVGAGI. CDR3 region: CASSRAGVFEQYF. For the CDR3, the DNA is TGTGCCAGCAGTAGGGCAGGGGTGTTCGAGCAGTACTTC.

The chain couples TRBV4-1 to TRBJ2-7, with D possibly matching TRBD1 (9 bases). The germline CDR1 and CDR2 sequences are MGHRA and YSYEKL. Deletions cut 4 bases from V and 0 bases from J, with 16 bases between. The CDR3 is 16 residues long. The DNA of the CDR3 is TGCGCCAGCAGCCCCCGGGAGGGACAGGGCTCCTACGAGCAGTACTTC. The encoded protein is CASSPREGQGSYEQYF.

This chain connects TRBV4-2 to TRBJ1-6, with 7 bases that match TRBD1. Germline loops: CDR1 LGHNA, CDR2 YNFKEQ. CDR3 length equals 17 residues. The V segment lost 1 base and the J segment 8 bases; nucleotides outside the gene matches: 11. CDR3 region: CASSQGEGARRDSPLHF. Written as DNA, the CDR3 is TGTGCCAGCAGCCAAGGTGAGGGGGCGAGAAGGGATTCACCCCTCCACTTT.

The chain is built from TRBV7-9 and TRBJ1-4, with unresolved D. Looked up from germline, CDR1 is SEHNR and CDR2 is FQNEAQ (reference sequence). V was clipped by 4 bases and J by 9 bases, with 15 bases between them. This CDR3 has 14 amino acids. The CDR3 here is CASSSSPSGQKLFF. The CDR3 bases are TGTGCCAGCAGCTCTAGCCCCTCCGGGCAAAAACTGTTTTTT.

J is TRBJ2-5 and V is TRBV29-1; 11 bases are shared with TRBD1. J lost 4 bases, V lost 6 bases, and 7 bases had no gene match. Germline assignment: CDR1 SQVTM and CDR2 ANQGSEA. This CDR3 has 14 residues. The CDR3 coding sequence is TGCAGCGTGGGGACAGGGGGAGCAGGAGAGACCCAGTACTTC. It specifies CSVGTGGAGETQYF.

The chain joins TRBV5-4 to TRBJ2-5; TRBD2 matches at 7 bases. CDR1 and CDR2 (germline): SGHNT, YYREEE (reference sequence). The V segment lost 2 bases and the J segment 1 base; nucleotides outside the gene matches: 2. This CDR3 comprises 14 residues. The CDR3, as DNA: TGTGCCAGCAGCTTTCTAGCGGCCCAAGAGACCCAGTACTTC. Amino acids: CASSFLAAQETQYF.

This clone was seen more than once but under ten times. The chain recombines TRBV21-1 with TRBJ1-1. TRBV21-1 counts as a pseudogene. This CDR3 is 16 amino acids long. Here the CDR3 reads CASSRCPGGRYTEAFF. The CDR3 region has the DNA TGTGCCAGCAGCAGGTGTCCGGGGGGGAGATACACTGAAGCTTTCTTT.

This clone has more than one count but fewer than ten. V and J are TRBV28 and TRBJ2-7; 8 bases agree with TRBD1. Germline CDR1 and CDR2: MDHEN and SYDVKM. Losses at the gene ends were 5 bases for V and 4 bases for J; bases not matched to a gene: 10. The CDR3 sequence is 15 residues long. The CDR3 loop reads CASSKPTGVAYEQYF. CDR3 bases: TGTGCCAGCAGTAAACCGACAGGGGTCGCATACGAGCAGTACTTC. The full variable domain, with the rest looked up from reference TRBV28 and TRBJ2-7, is DVKVTQSSRYLVKRTGEKVFLECVQDMDHENMFWYRQDPGLGLRLIYFSYDVKMKEKGDIPEGYSVSREKKERFSLILESASTNQTSMYLCASSKPTGVAYEQYFGPGTRLTVT.

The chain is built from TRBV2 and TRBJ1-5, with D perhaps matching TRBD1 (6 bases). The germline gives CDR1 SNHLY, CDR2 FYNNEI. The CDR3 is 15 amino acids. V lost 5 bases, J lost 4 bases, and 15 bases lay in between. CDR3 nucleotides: TGTGCCAGCAGTACCTACGGGACACTAAATCAGCCCCAGCATTTT. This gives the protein CASSTYGTLNQPQHF.

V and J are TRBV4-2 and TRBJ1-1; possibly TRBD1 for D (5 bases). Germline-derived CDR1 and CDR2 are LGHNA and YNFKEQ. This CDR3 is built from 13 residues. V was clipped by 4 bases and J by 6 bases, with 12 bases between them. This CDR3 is CASSPPSRAEAFF. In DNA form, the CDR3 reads TGTGCCAGCAGCCCCCCGTCCAGGGCTGAAGCTTTCTTT.

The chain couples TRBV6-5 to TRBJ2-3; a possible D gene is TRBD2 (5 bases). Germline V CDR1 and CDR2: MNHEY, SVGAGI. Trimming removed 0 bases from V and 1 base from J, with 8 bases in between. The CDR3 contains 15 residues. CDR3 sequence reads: CASSYSDSRTDTQYF. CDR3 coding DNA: TGTGCCAGCAGTTACTCGGACTCGCGCACAGATACGCAGTATTTT.

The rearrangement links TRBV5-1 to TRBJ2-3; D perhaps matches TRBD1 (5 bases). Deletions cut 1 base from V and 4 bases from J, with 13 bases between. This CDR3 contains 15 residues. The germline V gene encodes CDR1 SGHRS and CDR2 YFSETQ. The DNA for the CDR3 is TGCGCCAGCAGCTTGATACAGGATCGGGCAGATACGCAGTATTTT. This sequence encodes CASSLIQDRADTQYF.

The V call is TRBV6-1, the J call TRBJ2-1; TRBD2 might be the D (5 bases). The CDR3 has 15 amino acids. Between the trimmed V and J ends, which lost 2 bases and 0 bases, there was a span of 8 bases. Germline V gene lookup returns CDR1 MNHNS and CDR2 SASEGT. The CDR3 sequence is CASSEPGSSYNEQFF. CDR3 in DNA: TGTGCCAGCAGTGAACCGGGGAGCTCCTACAATGAGCAGTTCTTC.

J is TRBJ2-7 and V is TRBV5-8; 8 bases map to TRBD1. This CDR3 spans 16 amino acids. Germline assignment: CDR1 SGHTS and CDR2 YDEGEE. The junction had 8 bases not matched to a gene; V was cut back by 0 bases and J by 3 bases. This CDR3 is CASSLGMTGVIYEQYF. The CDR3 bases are TGTGCCAGCAGCTTGGGCATGACAGGGGTTATCTACGAGCAGTACTTC.

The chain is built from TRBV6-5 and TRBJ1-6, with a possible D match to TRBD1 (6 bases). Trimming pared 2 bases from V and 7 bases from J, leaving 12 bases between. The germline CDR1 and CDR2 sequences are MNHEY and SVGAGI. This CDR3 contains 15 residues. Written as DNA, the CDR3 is TGTGCCAGCAGTTACGGGGGCATAGAGAATTCACCCCTCCACTTT. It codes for CASSYGGIENSPLHF.

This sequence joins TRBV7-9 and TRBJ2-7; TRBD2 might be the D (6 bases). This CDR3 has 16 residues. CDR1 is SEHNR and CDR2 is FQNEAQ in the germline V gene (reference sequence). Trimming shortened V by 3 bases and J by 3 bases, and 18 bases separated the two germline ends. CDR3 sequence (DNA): TGTGCCAGCAGCTTGGGGAGGACTCAGGGCGACTACGAGCAGTACTTC. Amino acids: CASSLGRTQGDYEQYF. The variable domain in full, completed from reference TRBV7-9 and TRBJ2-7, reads DTGVSQNPRHKITKRGQNVTFRCDPISEHNRLYWYRQTLGQGPEFLTYFQNEAQLEKSRLLSDRFSAERPKGSFSTLEIQRTEQGDSAMYLCASSLGRTQGDYEQYFGPGTRLTVT.

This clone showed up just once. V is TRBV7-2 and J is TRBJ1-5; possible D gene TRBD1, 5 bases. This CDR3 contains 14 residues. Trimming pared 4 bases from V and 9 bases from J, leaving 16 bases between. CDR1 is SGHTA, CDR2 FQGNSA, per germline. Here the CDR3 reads CASSSGHLGRPQHF. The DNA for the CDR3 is TGTGCCAGCAGCTCCGGACACCTCGGGAGGCCCCAGCATTTT.

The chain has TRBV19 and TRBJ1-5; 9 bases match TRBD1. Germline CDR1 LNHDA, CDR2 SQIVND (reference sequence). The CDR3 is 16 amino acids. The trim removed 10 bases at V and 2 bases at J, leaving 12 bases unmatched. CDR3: CATKGQGNLGNQPQHF. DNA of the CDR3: TGTGCCACTAAGGGACAGGGTAATTTGGGCAATCAGCCCCAGCATTTT.